This T cell receptor beta chain was captured by sequencing in a study of cytomegalovirus exposure and HLA in healthy donors. Germline CDR1 and CDR2: SGHNT and YYREEE (reference sequence). Trimming removed 0 bases from V and 7 bases from J, with 10 bases in between. CDR3 length: 13 residues. In the case of this clone: Its target is unknown.

Produced via immunoSEQ multiplex PCR; TCRdb's table is partial and in-frame only. This table has 47,000 or so clones, 85% to 95% appearing once. General study results and limits: Researchers reported that three CMV-associated chains were confirmed in vitro as CMV antigen-specific. Across donors, most TCRs were seen rarely, yet some public ones were widespread. In the roughly 110 validation repertoires, roughly 94% of cluster scores exceeded 0, per a later analysis.

The chain uses TRBV5-4 and TRBJ1-2, with a tentative D call TRBD1 (6 bases). Material for sequencing was PBMCs. This receptor was taken from a man aged 18 to 30 in good health and CMV-seronegative. The CDR3 region is CASSLEGGVGYTF. The CDR3 DNA sequence: TGTGCCAGCAGCTTGGAGGGGGGGGTTGGCTACACCTTC. The full variable domain, rest sourced from reference TRBV5-4 and TRBJ1-2, is ETGVTQSPTHLIKTRGQQVTLRCSSQSGHNTVSWYQQALGQGPQFIFQYYREEENGRGNFPPRFSGLQFPNYSSELNVNALELDDSALYLCASSLEGGVGYTFGSGTRLTVV.